This is a list of T cell receptor beta chains from one sample in a study of T-cell reconstitution after alpha-beta-depleted transplantation in children. Via MiXCR, TCRdb re-called the PCR reads, giving one row per CDR3 protein. The table records 200,000 to 250,000 distinct CDR3 sequences, 11% of them present only once. The specimen was PBMCs, collected before TCRalphabeta/CD19-depleted stem cell transplant. These receptors were collected from a child younger than two with acute myeloid leukemia, due to receive a stem cell transplant. Each CDR3 is given with its conserved first and last residue. The D gene is left open where the match is weak. Rows give clone size only sometimes, using once, few, many, or a class for an expanded clone.

many	TRBV6-2/TRBV6-3	TRBJ2-3	TRBD2	14	CASGSSGSKNTQYF	TGTGCCAGCGGGTCTAGCGGGAGCAAAAATACGCAGTATTTT
.	TRBV28	TRBJ2-7	.	16	CASSTSGGRTPHEQYF	.
many	TRBV6-5	TRBJ2-3	.	17	CASSYSPGVGATDTQYF	TGTGCCAGCAGTTACTCTCCGGGAGTAGGCGCCACAGATACGCAGTATTTT
many	TRBV20-1	TRBJ2-1	TRBD2	16	CSASRPGTTVYNEQFF	TGCAGTGCTAGCCGCCCCGGGACTACGGTCTACAATGAGCAGTTCTTC
.	TRBV7-3	TRBJ1-5	.	14	CASSLGTSPRPQHF	TGTGCCAGCAGCTTAGGGACATCCCCTCGGCCCCAGCATTTT
few	TRBV6-5	TRBJ1-2	.	13	CASSYSGSGGYTF	TGTGCCAGCAGTTACTCAGGGTCTGGTGGCTACACCTTC
.	TRBV7-3	TRBJ2-2	.	16	CASSLRPQAASGELFF	TGTGCCAGCAGCTTACGACCCCAAGCGGCTTCCGGGGAGCTGTTTTTT
many	TRBV3-1	TRBJ2-1	.	13	CASSLAEGSLQFF	TGTGCCAGCAGCCTAGCCGAGGGGTCCTTGCAGTTCTTC
few	TRBV20-1	TRBJ2-3	TRBD2	14	CSYPGTSDTDTQYF	TGCAGCTACCCCGGGACTAGCGATACAGATACGCAGTATTTT
.	TRBV7-7	TRBJ2-4	TRBD1	16	CASSSFPGTGKNIQYF	TGTGCCAGCAGCTCGTTTCCCGGGACAGGGAAAAACATTCAGTACTTC
few	TRBV12-3/TRBV12-4	TRBJ2-2	.	13	CATRTAGTGELFF	TGTGCCACCCGGACGGCCGGGACCGGGGAGCTGTTTTTT
many	TRBV9	TRBJ2-1	.	15	CASSVGWTSDNEQFF	TGTGCCAGCAGCGTAGGGTGGACTTCCGACAATGAGCAGTTCTTC
many	TRBV29-1	TRBJ1-1	.	13	CSVEDRGTGQAFF	TGCAGCGTTGAAGATCGAGGAACAGGGCAAGCTTTCTTT
many	TRBV5-1	TRBJ2-3	.	15	CASSLGNRGVDTQYF	TGCGCCAGCAGCTTGGGGAATCGAGGGGTGGATACGCAGTATTTT
few	TRBV11-2	TRBJ1-2	.	14	CASSIDSPNYGYTF	TGTGCCAGCAGCATTGACAGTCCCAACTATGGCTACACCTTC
many	TRBV27	TRBJ2-6	.	14	CASMGLSGANVLTF	TGTGCCAGCATGGGCCTCTCTGGGGCCAACGTCCTGACTTTC
many	TRBV12-3/TRBV12-4	TRBJ2-1	.	13	CASSFRDHNEQFF	TGTGCCAGCAGTTTTCGGGACCACAATGAGCAGTTCTTC
.	TRBV6-5	TRBJ2-3	.	15	CASSFRGDDTDTQFF	TGTGCCAGCAGTTTTCGAGGGGATGACACAGATACGCAGTTTTTT
.	TRBV20-1	TRBJ1-4	.	14	CSASWGGTNEKLFF	TGCAGTGCTAGTTGGGGTGGTACTAATGAAAAACTGTTTTTT
.	TRBV19	TRBJ2-1	.	13	CASSIGIDNEQFF	TGTGCCAGTAGTATAGGGATCGACAATGAGCAGTTCTTC
many	TRBV20-1	TRBJ1-3	.	14	CSARESGLGNTIYF	TGCAGTGCTAGAGAATCCGGCCTTGGAAACACCATATATTTT
many	TRBV27	TRBJ2-7	.	15	CASSRRGTVSYEQYF	TGTGCCAGCAGTAGACGCGGGACAGTCTCCTACGAGCAGTACTTC
many	TRBV6-5	TRBJ2-2	.	13	CASSISYTGELFF	TGTGCCAGCAGCATATCGTACACCGGGGAGCTGTTTTTT
many	TRBV27	TRBJ2-5	TRBD2	17	CASSSTGLAGGQETQYF	TGTGCCAGCAGTTCCACCGGACTAGCGGGAGGCCAAGAGACCCAGTACTTC
many	TRBV29-1	TRBJ1-2	.	13	CSVGGGANYGYTF	TGCAGCGTTGGTGGGGGAGCTAACTATGGCTACACCTTC
many	TRBV20-1	TRBJ1-1	TRBD1	15	CSARGQGAKNTEAFF	TGCAGTGCTAGAGGACAGGGGGCGAAGAACACTGAAGCTTTCTTT
few	TRBV29-1	TRBJ2-3	TRBD2	14	CSADSGGTPDTQYF	TGCAGCGCAGATAGCGGGGGCACCCCAGATACGCAGTATTTT
many	TRBV5-6	TRBJ1-2	TRBD1	13	CASSLDRGWGYTF	TGTGCCAGCAGCTTGGACAGGGGATGGGGCTACACCTTC
many	TRBV20-1	TRBJ2-7	TRBD2	14	CSAFGTTNAYEQYF	TGCAGTGCTTTCGGGACTACCAACGCCTACGAGCAGTACTTC
many	TRBV3-1	TRBJ2-1	TRBD2	17	CASSPLRTSGRSYEQFF	TGTGCCAGCAGCCCTTTACGGACTAGCGGGAGATCATATGAGCAGTTCTTC
many	TRBV12-3/TRBV12-4	TRBJ2-2	TRBD2	17	CASSLTWGGEGTGELFF	TGTGCCAGCAGTTTAACCTGGGGGGGGGAGGGGACCGGGGAGCTGTTTTTT
many	TRBV4-2	TRBJ2-1	.	16	CASSQGTGRGYNEQFF	TGTGCCAGCAGCCAAGGGACAGGGAGGGGCTACAATGAGCAGTTCTTC
many	TRBV20-1	TRBJ1-5	.	17	CSASSSSQRYGNQPQHF	TGCAGTGCTAGTTCCAGTTCCCAACGGTACGGCAATCAGCCCCAGCATTTT
.	TRBV7-9	TRBJ2-3	TRBD1	12	CASSLGTDMQYF	TGTGCCAGCAGCTTGGGGACAGATATGCAGTATTTT
many	TRBV5-1	TRBJ2-5	.	14	CASSFGGTEETQYF	TGCGCCAGCAGCTTTGGTGGCACCGAAGAGACCCAGTACTTC
.	TRBV7-9	TRBJ1-1	.	13	CSSSLAPNTEAFF	TGTTCCAGCAGCTTGGCACCTAACACTGAAGCTTTCTTT
many	TRBV12-3/TRBV12-4	TRBJ1-5	.	15	CASSLGGRGNQPQHF	TGTGCCAGCAGTTTAGGAGGAAGGGGCAATCAGCCCCAGCATTTT
many	TRBV10-1	TRBJ2-1	TRBD1	14	CASSEWTGNNEQFF	TGCGCCAGCAGTGAGTGGACAGGGAACAATGAGCAGTTCTTC
many	TRBV5-1	TRBJ1-2	.	14	CASSSEGGPRGYTF	TGCGCCAGCAGCTCGGAAGGGGGACCAAGGGGCTACACCTTC
many	TRBV5-1	TRBJ2-7	.	14	CASSSRDGSYEQYF	TGCGCCAGCAGCTCCCGGGACGGGTCCTACGAGCAGTACTTC
many	TRBV20-1	TRBJ1-4	TRBD1	12	CSATRQGGKLFF	TGCAGTGCGACACGACAGGGAGGAAAACTGTTTTTT